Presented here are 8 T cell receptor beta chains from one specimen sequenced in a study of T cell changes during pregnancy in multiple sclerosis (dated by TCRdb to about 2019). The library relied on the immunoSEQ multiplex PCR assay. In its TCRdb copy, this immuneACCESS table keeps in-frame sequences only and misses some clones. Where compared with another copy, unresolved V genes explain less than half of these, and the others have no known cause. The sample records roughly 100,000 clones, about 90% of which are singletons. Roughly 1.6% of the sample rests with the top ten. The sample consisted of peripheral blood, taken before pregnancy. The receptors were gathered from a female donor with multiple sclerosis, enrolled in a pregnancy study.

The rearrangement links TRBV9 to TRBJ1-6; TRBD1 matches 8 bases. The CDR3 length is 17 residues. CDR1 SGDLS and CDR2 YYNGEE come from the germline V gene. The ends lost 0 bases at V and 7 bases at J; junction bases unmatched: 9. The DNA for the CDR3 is TGTGCCAGCAGCGTAGACCCGGCAGGGGGCTTGAATTCACCCCTCCACTTT. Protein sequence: CASSVDPAGGLNSPLHF.

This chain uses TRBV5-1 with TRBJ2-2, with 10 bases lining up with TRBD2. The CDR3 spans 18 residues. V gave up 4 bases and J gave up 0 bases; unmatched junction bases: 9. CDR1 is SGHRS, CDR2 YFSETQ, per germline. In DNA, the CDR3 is TGCGCCAGCAGCCCTCGTAGCGGGGGGCGGACGAACACCGGGGAGCTGTTTTTT. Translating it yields CASSPRSGGRTNTGELFF.

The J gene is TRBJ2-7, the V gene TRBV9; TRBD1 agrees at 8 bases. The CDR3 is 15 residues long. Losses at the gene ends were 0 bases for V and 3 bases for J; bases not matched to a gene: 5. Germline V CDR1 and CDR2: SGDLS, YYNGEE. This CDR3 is CASSVELGQGYEQYF. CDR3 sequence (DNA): TGTGCCAGCAGCGTAGAACTCGGACAGGGCTACGAGCAGTACTTC.

CDR3 in DNA: TGTGCCAGCAGTAGGTTGGGACAAGGTAGCAGCTACACCTTC. This codes for CASSRLGQGSSYTF. This sequence joins TRBV2 and TRBJ1-2; D is perhaps TRBD1 (6 bases). Germline loops: CDR1 SNHLY, CDR2 FYNNEI. This CDR3 comprises 14 residues. The V gene lost 5 bases and the J gene lost 9 bases, with 19 bases spanning the gap.

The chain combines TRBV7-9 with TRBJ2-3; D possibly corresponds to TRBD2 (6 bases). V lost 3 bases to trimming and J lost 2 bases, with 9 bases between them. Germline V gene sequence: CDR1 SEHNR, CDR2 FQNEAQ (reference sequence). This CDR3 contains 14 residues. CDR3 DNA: TGTGCCAGCAGCTTCGGCGGGGACACAGATACGCAGTATTTT. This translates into CASSFGGDTDTQYF.

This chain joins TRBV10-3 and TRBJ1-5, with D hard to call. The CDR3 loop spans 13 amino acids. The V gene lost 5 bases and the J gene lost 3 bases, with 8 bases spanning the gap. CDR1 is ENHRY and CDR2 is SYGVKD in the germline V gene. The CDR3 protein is CAISKGDNQPQHF. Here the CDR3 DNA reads TGTGCCATCAGTAAGGGAGACAATCAGCCCCAGCATTTT.

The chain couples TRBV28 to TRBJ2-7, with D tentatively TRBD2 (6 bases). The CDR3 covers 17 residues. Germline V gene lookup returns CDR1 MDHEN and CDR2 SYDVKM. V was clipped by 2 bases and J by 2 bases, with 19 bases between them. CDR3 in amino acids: CASSLTPGGVVTYEQYF. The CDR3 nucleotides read TGTGCCAGCAGTTTAACTCCCGGGGGTGTGGTTACCTACGAGCAGTACTTC.

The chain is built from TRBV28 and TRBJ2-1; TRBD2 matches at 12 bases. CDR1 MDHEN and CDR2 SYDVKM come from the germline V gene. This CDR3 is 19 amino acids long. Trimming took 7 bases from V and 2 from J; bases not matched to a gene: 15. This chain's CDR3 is CASTLGRTSGENPYNEQFF. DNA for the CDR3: TGTGCCAGCACTCTAGGGCGGACTAGCGGGGAGAACCCCTACAATGAGCAGTTCTTC.